The clone carrying this T cell receptor beta chain has a handful of counts. Antigen: not known. This sample is drawn from a study of T cells after yellow fever vaccination. Study conclusions and caveats: Abundant contaminating clonotypes from the bulk population could appear in FACS-sorted repertoires. Subsequent to the booster, the majority of primary-vaccination clones reappeared (around 97% CD4, 85% to 90% CD8).

5'RACE template switching produced TCR cDNA carrying a universal primer site and UMIs. Via MiXCR, TCRdb re-called the 5' RACE reads, giving one row per CDR3 protein. The sample carries some 500,000 distinct CDR3 sequences, approximately 13% recorded once. The sequences come from PBMCs, collected on the day of the yellow fever booster vaccination. The origin of this receptor is a man aged 25-40 years who received the YFV17D yellow fever vaccine.

The CDR3 DNA reads TGCAGCGTCGCCCAGGGGGCTATCTTCAATGAGCAGTTCTTC. Encoded protein: CSVAQGAIFNEQFF. The chain combines TRBV29-1 with TRBJ2-1; TRBD1 aligns across 8 bases. This CDR3 has 14 residues. J lost 6 bases, V lost 6 bases, and 10 bases had no gene match. Germline V gene data show CDR1 as SQVTM and CDR2 as ANQGSEA.